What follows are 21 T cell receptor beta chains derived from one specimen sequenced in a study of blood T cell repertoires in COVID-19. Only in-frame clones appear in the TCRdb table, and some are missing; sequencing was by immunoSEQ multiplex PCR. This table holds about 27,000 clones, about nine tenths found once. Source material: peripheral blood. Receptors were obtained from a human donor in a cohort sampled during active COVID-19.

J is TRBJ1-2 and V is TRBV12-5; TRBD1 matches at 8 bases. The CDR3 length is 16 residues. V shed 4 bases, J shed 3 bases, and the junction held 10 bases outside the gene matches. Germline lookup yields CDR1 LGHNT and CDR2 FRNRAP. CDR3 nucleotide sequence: TGTGCTAGTGGTTCCCACAGGGACAGGACATACTATGGCTACACCTTC. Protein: CASGSHRDRTYYGYTF.

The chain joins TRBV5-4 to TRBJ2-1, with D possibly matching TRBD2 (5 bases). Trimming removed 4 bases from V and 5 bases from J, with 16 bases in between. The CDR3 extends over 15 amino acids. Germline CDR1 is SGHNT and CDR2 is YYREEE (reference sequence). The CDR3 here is CASSLGGTTDNEQFF. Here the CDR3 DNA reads TGTGCCAGCAGCCTCGGAGGAACAACAGACAATGAGCAGTTCTTC. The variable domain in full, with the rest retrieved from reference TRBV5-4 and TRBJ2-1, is ETGVTQSPTHLIKTRGQQVTLRCSSQSGHNTVSWYQQALGQGPQFIFQYYREEENGRGNFPPRFSGLQFPNYSSELNVNALELDDSALYLCASSLGGTTDNEQFFGPGTRLTVL.

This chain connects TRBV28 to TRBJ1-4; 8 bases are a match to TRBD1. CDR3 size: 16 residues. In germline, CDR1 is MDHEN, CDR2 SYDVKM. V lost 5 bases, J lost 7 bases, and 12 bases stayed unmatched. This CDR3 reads CASSPWETGAAEKLFF. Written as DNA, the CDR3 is TGTGCCAGCAGTCCATGGGAGACAGGGGCGGCTGAAAAACTGTTTTTT. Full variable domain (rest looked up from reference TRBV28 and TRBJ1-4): DVKVTQSSRYLVKRTGEKVFLECVQDMDHENMFWYRQDPGLGLRLIYFSYDVKMKEKGDIPEGYSVSREKKERFSLILESASTNQTSMYLCASSPWETGAAEKLFFGSGTQLSVL.

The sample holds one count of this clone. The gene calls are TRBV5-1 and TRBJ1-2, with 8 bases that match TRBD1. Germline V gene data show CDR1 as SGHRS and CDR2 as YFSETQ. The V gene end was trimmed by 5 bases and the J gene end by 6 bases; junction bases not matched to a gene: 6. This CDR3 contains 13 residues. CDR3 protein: CASSPTGVHGYTF. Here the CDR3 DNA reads TGCGCCAGCAGTCCGACAGGGGTTCATGGCTACACCTTC.

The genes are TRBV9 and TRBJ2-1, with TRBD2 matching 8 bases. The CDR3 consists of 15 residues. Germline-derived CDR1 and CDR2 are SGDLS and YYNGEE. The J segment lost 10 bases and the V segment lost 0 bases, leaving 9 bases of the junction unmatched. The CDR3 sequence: CASSVVAGTRGEQFF. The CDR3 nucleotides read TGTGCCAGCAGCGTAGTAGCGGGGACACGAGGGGAGCAGTTCTTC.

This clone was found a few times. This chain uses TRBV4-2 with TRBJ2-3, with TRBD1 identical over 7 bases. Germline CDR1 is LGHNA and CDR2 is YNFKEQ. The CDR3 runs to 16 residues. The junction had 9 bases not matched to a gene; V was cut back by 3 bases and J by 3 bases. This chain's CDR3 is CASSHPTGFGTDTQYF. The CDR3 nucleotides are TGTGCCAGCAGCCACCCGACAGGGTTCGGAACAGATACGCAGTATTTT.

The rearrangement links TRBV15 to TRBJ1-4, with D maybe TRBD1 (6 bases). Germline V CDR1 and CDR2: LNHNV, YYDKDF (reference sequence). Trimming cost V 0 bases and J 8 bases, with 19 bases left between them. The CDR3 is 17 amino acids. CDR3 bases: TGTGCCACCAGCAGAGAACGGCGTGGGGGGGGCTGGGAAAAACTGTTTTTT. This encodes CATSRERRGGGWEKLFF. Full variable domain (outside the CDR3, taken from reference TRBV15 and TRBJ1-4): DAMVIQNPRYQVTQFGKPVTLSCSQTLNHNVMYWYQQKSSQAPKLLFHYYDKDFNNEADTPDNFQSRRPNTSFCFLDIRSPGLGDTAMYLCATSRERRGGGWEKLFFGSGTQLSVL.

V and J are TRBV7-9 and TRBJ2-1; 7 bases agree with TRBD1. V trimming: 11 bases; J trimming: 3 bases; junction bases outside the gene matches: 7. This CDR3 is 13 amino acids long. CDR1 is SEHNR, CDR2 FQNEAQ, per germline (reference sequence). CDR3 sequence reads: CAPGDSNYNEQFF. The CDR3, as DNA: TGTGCCCCAGGGGACAGCAACTACAATGAGCAGTTCTTC.

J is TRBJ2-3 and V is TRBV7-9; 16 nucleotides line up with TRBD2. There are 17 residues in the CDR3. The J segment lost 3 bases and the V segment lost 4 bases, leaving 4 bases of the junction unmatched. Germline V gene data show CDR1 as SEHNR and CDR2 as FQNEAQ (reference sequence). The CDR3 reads CASSWGLAGGPTDTQYF. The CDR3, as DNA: TGTGCCAGCAGCTGGGGACTAGCGGGGGGGCCAACAGATACGCAGTATTTT.

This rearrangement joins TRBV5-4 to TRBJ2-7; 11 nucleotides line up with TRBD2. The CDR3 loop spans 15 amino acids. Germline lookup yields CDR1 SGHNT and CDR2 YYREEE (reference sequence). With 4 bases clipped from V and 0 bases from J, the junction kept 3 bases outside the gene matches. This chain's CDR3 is CASSVGTSGSYEQYF. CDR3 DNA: TGTGCCAGCAGCGTCGGGACTAGCGGCTCCTACGAGCAGTACTTC.

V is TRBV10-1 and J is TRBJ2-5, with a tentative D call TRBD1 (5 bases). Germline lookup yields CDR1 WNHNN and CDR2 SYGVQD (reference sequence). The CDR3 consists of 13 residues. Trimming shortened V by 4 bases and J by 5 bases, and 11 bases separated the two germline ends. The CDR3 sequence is CASSARVGETQYF. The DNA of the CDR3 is TGCGCCAGCAGTGCCAGGGTAGGCGAGACCCAGTACTTC.

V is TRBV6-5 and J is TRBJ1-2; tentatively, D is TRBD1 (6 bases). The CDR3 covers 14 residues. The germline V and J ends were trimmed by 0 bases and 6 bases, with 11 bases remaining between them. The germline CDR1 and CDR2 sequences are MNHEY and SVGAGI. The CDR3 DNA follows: TGTGCCAGCAGTTACTCGGGCAGGGGAGATGGCTACACCTTC. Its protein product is CASSYSGRGDGYTF.

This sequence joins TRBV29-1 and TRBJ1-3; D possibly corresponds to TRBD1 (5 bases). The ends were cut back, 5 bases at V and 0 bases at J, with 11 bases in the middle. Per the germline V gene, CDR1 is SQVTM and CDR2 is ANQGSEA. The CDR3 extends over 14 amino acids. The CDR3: CSVTQERSGNTIYF. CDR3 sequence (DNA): TGCAGCGTTACACAGGAGCGCTCTGGAAACACCATATATTTT.

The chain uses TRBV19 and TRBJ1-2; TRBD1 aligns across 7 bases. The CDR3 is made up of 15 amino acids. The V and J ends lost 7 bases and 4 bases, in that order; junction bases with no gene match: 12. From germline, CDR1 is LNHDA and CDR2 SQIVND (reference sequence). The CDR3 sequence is CASKEGTGDFYGYTF. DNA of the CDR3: TGTGCCAGTAAGGAGGGTACAGGGGACTTCTATGGCTACACCTTC. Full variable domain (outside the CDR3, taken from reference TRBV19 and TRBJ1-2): DGGITQSPKYLFRKEGQNVTLSCEQNLNHDAMYWYRQDPGQGLRLIYYSQIVNDFQKGDIAEGYSVSREKKESFPLTVTSAQKNPTAFYLCASKEGTGDFYGYTFGSGTRLTVV.

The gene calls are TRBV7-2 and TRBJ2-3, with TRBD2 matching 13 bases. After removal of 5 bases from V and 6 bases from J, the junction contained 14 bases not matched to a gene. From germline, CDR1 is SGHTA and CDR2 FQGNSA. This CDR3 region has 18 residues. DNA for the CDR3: TGTGCCAGCAGCGTACTGGGAACTAGCGGGGGGGCGGGCGATACGCAGTATTTT. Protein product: CASSVLGTSGGAGDTQYF.

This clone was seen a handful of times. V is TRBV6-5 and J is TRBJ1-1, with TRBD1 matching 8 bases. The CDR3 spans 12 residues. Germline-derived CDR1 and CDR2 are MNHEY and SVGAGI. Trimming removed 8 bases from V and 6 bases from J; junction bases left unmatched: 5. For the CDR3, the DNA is TGTGCCAGCCTCCAGGGGGCCGCTGAAGCTTTCTTT. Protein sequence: CASLQGAAEAFF.

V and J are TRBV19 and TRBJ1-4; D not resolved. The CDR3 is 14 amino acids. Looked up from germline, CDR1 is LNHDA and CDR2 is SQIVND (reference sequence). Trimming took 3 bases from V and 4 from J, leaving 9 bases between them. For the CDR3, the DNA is TGTGCCAGTAGTATGTGGCGGCTTAATGAAAAACTGTTTTTT. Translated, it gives CASSMWRLNEKLFF.

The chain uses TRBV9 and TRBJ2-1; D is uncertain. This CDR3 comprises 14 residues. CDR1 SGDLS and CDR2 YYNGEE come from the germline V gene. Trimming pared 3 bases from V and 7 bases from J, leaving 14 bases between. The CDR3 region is CASSARISSNEQFF. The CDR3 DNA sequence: TGTGCCAGCAGCGCCCGCATTAGTTCGAATGAGCAGTTCTTC.

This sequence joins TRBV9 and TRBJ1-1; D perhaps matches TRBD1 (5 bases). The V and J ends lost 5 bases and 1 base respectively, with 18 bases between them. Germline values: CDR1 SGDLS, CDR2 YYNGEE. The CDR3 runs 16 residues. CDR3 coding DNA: TGTGCCAGCAGTCTAAGACTCCGCGGGGGGAACACTGAAGCTTTCTTT. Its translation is CASSLRLRGGNTEAFF.

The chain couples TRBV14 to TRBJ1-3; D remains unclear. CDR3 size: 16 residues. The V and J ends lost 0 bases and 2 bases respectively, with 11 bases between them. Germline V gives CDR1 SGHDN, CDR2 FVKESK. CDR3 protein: CASSQDQAGAGNTIYF. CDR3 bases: TGTGCCAGCAGCCAAGATCAGGCGGGAGCTGGAAACACCATATATTTT.

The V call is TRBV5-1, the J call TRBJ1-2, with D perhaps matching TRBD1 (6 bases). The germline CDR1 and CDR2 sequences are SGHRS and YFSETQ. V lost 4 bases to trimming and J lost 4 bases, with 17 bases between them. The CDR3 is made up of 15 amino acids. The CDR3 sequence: CASSVSTGIGYGYTF. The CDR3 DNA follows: TGCGCCAGCAGCGTATCTACAGGGATTGGCTATGGCTACACCTTC.